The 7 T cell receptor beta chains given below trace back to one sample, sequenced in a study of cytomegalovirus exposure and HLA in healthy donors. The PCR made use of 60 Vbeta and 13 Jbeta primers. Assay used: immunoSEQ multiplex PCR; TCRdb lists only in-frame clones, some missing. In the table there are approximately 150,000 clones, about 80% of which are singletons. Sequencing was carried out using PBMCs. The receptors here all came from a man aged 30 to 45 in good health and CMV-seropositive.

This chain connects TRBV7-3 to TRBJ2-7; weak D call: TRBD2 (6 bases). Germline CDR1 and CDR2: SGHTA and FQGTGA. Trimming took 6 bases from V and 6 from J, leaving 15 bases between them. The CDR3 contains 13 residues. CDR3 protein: CASSAGTPSEQYF. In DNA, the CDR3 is TGTGCCAGCAGTGCCGGGACTCCCTCCGAGCAGTACTTC.

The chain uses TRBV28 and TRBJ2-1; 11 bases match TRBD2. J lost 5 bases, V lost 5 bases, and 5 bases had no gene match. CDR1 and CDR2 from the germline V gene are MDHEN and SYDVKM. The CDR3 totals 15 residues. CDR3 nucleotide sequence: TGTGCCAGCAGTCTTCTAGCGGGGGGCCACAATGAGCAGTTCTTC. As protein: CASSLLAGGHNEQFF.

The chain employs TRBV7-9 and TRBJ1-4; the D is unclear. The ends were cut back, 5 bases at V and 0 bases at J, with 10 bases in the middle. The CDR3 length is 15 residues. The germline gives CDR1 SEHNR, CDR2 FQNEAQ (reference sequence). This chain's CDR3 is CASSLPAATNEKLFF. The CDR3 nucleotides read TGTGCCAGCAGCCTCCCGGCGGCAACTAATGAAAAACTGTTTTTT.

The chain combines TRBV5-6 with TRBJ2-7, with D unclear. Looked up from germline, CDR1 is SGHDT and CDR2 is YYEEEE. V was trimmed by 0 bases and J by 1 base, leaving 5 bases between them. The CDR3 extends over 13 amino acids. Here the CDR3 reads CASSLDLSYEQYF. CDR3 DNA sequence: TGTGCCAGCAGCTTGGACTTATCCTACGAGCAGTACTTC.

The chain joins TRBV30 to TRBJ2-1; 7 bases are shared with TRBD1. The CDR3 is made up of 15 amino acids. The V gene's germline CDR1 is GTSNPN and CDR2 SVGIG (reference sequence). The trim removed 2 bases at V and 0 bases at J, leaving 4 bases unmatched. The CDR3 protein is CAWSIRDSSYNEQFF. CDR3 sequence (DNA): TGTGCCTGGAGTATACGGGACAGCTCCTACAATGAGCAGTTCTTC.

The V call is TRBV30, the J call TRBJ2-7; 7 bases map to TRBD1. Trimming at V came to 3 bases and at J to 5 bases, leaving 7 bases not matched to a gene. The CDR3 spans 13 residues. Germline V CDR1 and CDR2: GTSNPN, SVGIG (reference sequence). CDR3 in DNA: TGTGCCTGGAGATTGACAGGGAGCGACGAGCAGTACTTC. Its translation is CAWRLTGSDEQYF.

CDR3 DNA: TGTGCTAGTTCAGTAGCGGGGGGCATAACCGGGGAGCTGTTTTTT. As protein: CASSVAGGITGELFF. The chain is built from TRBV12-5 and TRBJ2-2, with TRBD2 identical over 10 bases. Germline V gene data show CDR1 as LGHNT and CDR2 as FRNRAP. This CDR3 is built from 15 residues. V lost 8 bases, J lost 5 bases, and 8 bases stayed unmatched.